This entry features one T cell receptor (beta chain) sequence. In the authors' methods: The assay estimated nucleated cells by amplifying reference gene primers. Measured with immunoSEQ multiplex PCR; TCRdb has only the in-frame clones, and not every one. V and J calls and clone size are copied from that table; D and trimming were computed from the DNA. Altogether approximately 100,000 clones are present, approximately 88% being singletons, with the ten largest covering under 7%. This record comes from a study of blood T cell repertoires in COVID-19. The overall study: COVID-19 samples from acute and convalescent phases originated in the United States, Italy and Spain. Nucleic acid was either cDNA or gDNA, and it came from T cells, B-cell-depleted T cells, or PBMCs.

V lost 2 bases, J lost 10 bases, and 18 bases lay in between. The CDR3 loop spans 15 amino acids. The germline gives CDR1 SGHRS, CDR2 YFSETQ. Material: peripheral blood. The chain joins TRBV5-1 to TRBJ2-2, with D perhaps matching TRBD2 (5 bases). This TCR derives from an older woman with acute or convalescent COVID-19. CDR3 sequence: CASSFRLASSEELFF. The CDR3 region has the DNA TGCGCCAGCAGCTTTAGGCTAGCTTCATCGGAGGAGCTGTTTTTT. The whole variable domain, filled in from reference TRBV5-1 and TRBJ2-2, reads KAGVTQTPRYLIKTRGQQVTLSCSPISGHRSVSWYQQTPGQGLQFLFEYFSETQRNKGNFPGRFSGRQFSNSRSEMNVSTLELGDSALYLCASSFRLASSEELFFGEGSRLTVL.